These T cell receptor beta chains were read from a single sample in a study of beta chain features in type 1 diabetes. Measured with immunoSEQ multiplex PCR; TCRdb has only the in-frame clones, and not every one. The profile shows some 100,000 clones, almost 40% of them singletons. The sequencing sample was made of stem cell memory CD4+ T cells from blood. These TCRs come from a woman in her late teens or twenties in good health. Each CDR3 is given with its conserved first and last residue. A D gene is named only where the DNA matches it firmly. Not every row has a clone size; where given, it reads once, few, many or a size class.

abundance	v_gene	j_gene	d_gene	len	CDR3nt	CDR3aa
.	TRBV5-1	TRBJ2-2	.	14	TGCGCCAGCAGCTCAGGATGGAACACCGGGGAGCTGTTTTTT	CASSSGWNTGELFF
few	TRBV18	TRBJ1-1	.	16	TGTGCCAGCTCACCAACCTCCACAGGCTACAGGACTGAAGCTTTCTTT	CASSPTSTGYRTEAFF
.	TRBV9	TRBJ1-5	TRBD1	15	TGTGCCAGCAGCGTTGGACAGGGACGCAATCAGCCCCAGCATTTT	CASSVGQGRNQPQHF
few	TRBV27	TRBJ1-4	.	14	TGTGCCAGCAGCCTCTCAGGGGTTAATGAAAAACTGTTTTTT	CASSLSGVNEKLFF
.	TRBV18	TRBJ1-1	TRBD1	14	TGTGCCAGCTCACCGGAGACAGGGGCGACTGAAGCTTTCTTT	CASSPETGATEAFF
few	TRBV15	TRBJ2-1	.	14	TGTGCCACCGCCAGTAGGAGGTGGCAAAGTGAGCAGTTCTTC	CATASRRWQSEQFF
few	TRBV7-3	TRBJ2-7	TRBD2	15	TGTGCCAGCAGCTTATCGTCTAGCGGGAGGTACGAGCAGTACTTC	CASSLSSSGRYEQYF
.	TRBV18	TRBJ2-7	TRBD2	13	TGTGCCAGCTCTCTAGCGGTTTCCTACGAGCAGTACTTC	CASSLAVSYEQYF
.	TRBV7-9	TRBJ2-7	TRBD2	14	TGTGCCAGCAGCTTTGGGATAGCGGGAAGGGAGCAGTACTTC	CASSFGIAGREQYF
few	TRBV6-5	TRBJ2-1	.	15	TGTGCCAGCAGTCAAGACTACGGGGGCTACAATGAGCAGTTCTTC	CASSQDYGGYNEQFF
few	TRBV7-2	TRBJ1-2	TRBD1	15	TGTGCCAGCAGCTTGCTGGGACAGACAATCTATGGCTACACCTTC	CASSLLGQTIYGYTF
few	TRBV19	TRBJ2-3	.	13	TGTGCCAGTAGTATAGATCGTCGGGATACGCAGTATTTT	CASSIDRRDTQYF
few	TRBV2	TRBJ2-1	TRBD2	15	TGTGCCAGCAGTTTAATACTAGCGGGGTACAATGAGCAGTTCTTC	CASSLILAGYNEQFF
.	TRBV7-4	TRBJ2-3	TRBD2	18	TGTGCCAGCAGCTTCGAGGGACTAGGTTCTTTCTGCAAAGATACGCAGTATTTT	CASSFEGLGSFCKDTQYF
.	TRBV27	TRBJ2-1	TRBD1	16	TGTGCCAGCAGTATTAGGACAGGGAGGCCTTACAATGAGCAGTTCTTC	CASSIRTGRPYNEQFF
.	TRBV30	TRBJ2-7	.	12	TGTGCCTGGAGGAAAAGACTAGGAGAGCAGTACTTC	CAWRKRLGEQYF
.	TRBV18	TRBJ1-5	TRBD1	15	TGTGCCAGCTCACCGACAGGGGTCCGAAATCAGCCCCAGCATTTT	CASSPTGVRNQPQHF
.	TRBV13	TRBJ1-2	.	15	TGTGCCAGCAGCTCCAGATTGAGGCAGAACTATGGCTACACCTTC	CASSSRLRQNYGYTF
.	TRBV10-3	TRBJ1-1	.	15	TGTGCCATCAGTGAGCACCCTTCGGCGGACACTGAAGCTTTCTTT	CAISEHPSADTEAFF
.	TRBV7-6	TRBJ2-7	TRBD2	15	TGTGCCAGCAGCGCCACTAGCGGGAGGGGATGGGAGCAGTACTTC	CASSATSGRGWEQYF
few	TRBV28	TRBJ1-2	TRBD1	14	TGTGCCAGCAGTTTATCGCAGGGGGGTAAAGGCTACACCTTC	CASSLSQGGKGYTF
.	TRBV7-9	TRBJ2-6	.	15	TGTGCCAGCAGCTTAACCGGAGTTGGGGCCAACGTCCTGACTTTC	CASSLTGVGANVLTF
few	TRBV6-5	TRBJ1-5	TRBD1	14	TGTGCCAGCAGTAGGACAGGGTCAAGTCAGGCCCAGCATTTT	CASSRTGSSQAQHF
few	TRBV18	TRBJ2-5	TRBD2	14	TGTGCCAGCTCACCGACTAGCGCCCAAGAGACCCAGTACTTC	CASSPTSAQETQYF
few	TRBV7-2	TRBJ1-6	TRBD1	15	TGTGCCAGCAGCTGGACCAGGGGGCAGGATTCACCCCTCCACTTT	CASSWTRGQDSPLHF
.	TRBV7-2	TRBJ1-2	.	11	TGTGCCAGCAGCCCTGACTATGGCTACACCTTC	CASSPDYGYTF
few	TRBV7-9	TRBJ2-1	.	14	TGTGCCAGCAGCCGACAGGGGCGGGGGAATGAGCAGTTCTTC	CASSRQGRGNEQFF
.	TRBV7-7	TRBJ2-3	TRBD1	13	TGTGCCAGCAGCTTACAGGGGGCAGATACGCAGTATTTT	CASSLQGADTQYF
once	TRBV7-9	TRBJ2-3	.	19	TGTGCCAGCAGGGCGAGGCGGGGGCGTGGGAGCACTAGCACAGATACGCAGTATTTT	CASRARRGRGSTSTDTQYF
.	TRBV14	TRBJ2-7	TRBD2	17	TGTGCCAGCAGCCTCCGGAGCCTAGCGGGGAGCTCCTACGAGCAGTACTTC	CASSLRSLAGSSYEQYF
few	TRBV4-3	TRBJ2-3	TRBD2	16	TGCGCCAGCAGCCGCGGACTAGCGGGAAACACAGATACGCAGTATTTT	CASSRGLAGNTDTQYF
few	TRBV29-1	TRBJ2-7	TRBD2	15	TGCAGCGTTGAAGGGACGCGGGAGGGTTCCTACGAGCAGTACTTC	CSVEGTREGSYEQYF
.	TRBV27	TRBJ2-7	TRBD2	21	TGTGCCAGCAGTTATTGGCCAGGGGTGCCTAGCGGGAGTGGCTCTCCGGGCGAGCAGTACTTC	CASSYWPGVPSGSGSPGEQYF
.	TRBV4-3	TRBJ1-2	TRBD1	13	TGCGCCAGCAGCCAGACAGGGTCCTATGGCTACACCTTC	CASSQTGSYGYTF
.	TRBV7-2	TRBJ2-1	TRBD1	15	TGTGCCAGCAGCTTTGGCTCCGACAGGGGTAATGAGCAGTTCTTC	CASSFGSDRGNEQFF
.	TRBV6-4	TRBJ2-5	.	14	TGTGCCAGCAGTGGCGGCAGGGTGGAAGAGACCCAGTACTTC	CASSGGRVEETQYF
few	TRBV18	TRBJ2-7	TRBD1	13	TGTGCCAGCTCCCATGGACAGGGCTACGAGCAGTACTTC	CASSHGQGYEQYF
few	TRBV28	TRBJ2-1	TRBD1	16	TGTGCCAGCAGTTCCTGGACAGGGGGCCTAGGAAGGAAGCAGTTCTTC	CASSSWTGGLGRKQFF
few	TRBV19	TRBJ2-1	TRBD2	15	TGTGCCAGTAGTCTGCGGGGAGGGGACTACAATGAGCAGTTCTTC	CASSLRGGDYNEQFF
.	TRBV19	TRBJ1-5	.	15	TGTGCCAGTAGTATTAGGGGCAGGGGCCATCAGCCCCAGCATTTT	CASSIRGRGHQPQHF
.	TRBV27	TRBJ2-1	TRBD1	16	TGTGCCAGCAGCCGTCTGAGTCCCGGGACAGGGTTCAAGCAGTTCTTC	CASSRLSPGTGFKQFF
.	TRBV7-3	TRBJ2-1	TRBD2	19	TGTGCCAGCAGCCGAACCTCCGGGACTAGCGAAAGCTCCTACAATGAGCAGTTCTTC	CASSRTSGTSESSYNEQFF
few	TRBV7-2	TRBJ1-5	TRBD1	14	TGTGCCAGCAGTTTGAAAACAGGGGATCAGCCCCAGCATTTT	CASSLKTGDQPQHF
few	TRBV7-9	TRBJ2-1	TRBD2	15	TGTGCCAGCAGCTTAGTCGTAGGGACTAGCGCTGAGCAGTTCTTC	CASSLVVGTSAEQFF
.	TRBV4-1	TRBJ1-3	.	16	TGCGCCAGCAGCCAATACTCCCGAAACTCTGGAAACACCATATATTTT	CASSQYSRNSGNTIYF
.	TRBV4-1	TRBJ1-5	.	13	TGTGCCAGCAGCCATCAACAGGACCAGCCCCAGCATTTT	CASSHQQDQPQHF
.	TRBV7-9	TRBJ2-7	TRBD1	14	TGTGCCAGCAGCTTCGGACAGGGGAGGAACGAGCAGTACTTC	CASSFGQGRNEQYF
.	TRBV18	TRBJ2-2	TRBD1	15	TGTGCCAGCTCACCGGGGACAGGCGGGCTCGGGGAGCTGTTTTTT	CASSPGTGGLGELFF
.	TRBV28	TRBJ2-1	TRBD2	16	TGTGCCAGCAGCCAACAAGGACTAGCGGGAGTTAGGGAGCAGTTCTTC	CASSQQGLAGVREQFF
.	TRBV10-2	TRBJ2-1	TRBD2	16	TGCGCCAGCAGGACTAGCGGGAGGGCCTGGGGTAGTGAGCAGTTCTTC	CASRTSGRAWGSEQFF
few	TRBV9	TRBJ2-5	.	15	TGTGCCAGCCCTCACAGGAAACCCCTCCAAGAGACCCAGTACTTC	CASPHRKPLQETQYF
.	TRBV7-8	TRBJ1-5	.	14	TGTGCCAGCAGCTCTGGACAGTTGAGGCAGCCCCAGCATTTT	CASSSGQLRQPQHF
.	TRBV7-3	TRBJ2-1	TRBD2	15	TGTGCCAGCAGCCAGACTAGCGGGAAATATAATGAGCAGTTCTTC	CASSQTSGKYNEQFF
.	TRBV18	TRBJ2-5	TRBD1	13	TGTGCCAGCTCACGGACAGGCGAAGAGACCCAGTACTTC	CASSRTGEETQYF